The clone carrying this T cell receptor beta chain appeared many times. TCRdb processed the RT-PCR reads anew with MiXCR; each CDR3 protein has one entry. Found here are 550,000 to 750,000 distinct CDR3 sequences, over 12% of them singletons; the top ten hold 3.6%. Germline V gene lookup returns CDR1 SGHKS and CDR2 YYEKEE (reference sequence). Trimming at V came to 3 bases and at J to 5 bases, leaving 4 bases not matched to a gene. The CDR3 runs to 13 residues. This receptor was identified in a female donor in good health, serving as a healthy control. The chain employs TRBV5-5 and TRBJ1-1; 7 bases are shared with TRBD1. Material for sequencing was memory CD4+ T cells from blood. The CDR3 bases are TGTGCCAGCAGCTGGATCAGGGGGACTGAAGCTTTCTTT. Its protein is CASSWIRGTEAFF. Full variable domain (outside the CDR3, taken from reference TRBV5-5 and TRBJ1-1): DAGVTQSPTHLIKTRGQQVTLRCSPISGHKSVSWYQQVLGQGPQFIFQYYEKEERGRGNFPDRFSARQFPNYSSELNVNALLLGDSALYLCASSWIRGTEAFFGQGTRLTVV.